This T cell receptor (beta chain) originates from a study of CD8+ T cells in alopecia areata. Study-level information: Treated patients took oral tofacitinib at 5 to 10 mg twice daily. The study, taken as a whole, reports: There was only one nonresponder, so it was unclear how baseline CD8+ expansion relates to response. Many expanded lesional clones persisted in scalp and blood during tofacitinib treatment.

Sequencing used cDNA as its template, made by extracting RNA and reverse transcribing it. Sequencing used immunoSEQ multiplex PCR; TCRdb keeps in-frame clones, though not all of them. The sample includes some 190,000 clones, around 64% of them seen just once. The sample's treatment: oral pan-JAK inhibitor, 5-10 mg twice daily. Lesional scalp punch biopsies and peripheral blood came from alopecia areata patients. Germline V gene data show CDR1 as SGDLS and CDR2 as YYNGEE. The CDR3 has 17 amino acids. V dropped 4 bases and J dropped 4; count of bases not matched to a gene: 15. Comments on this clone: The antigen is not known.

The genes are TRBV9 and TRBJ2-3; TRBD2 aligns across 7 bases. The sample was CD4+ T cells sorted from blood, taken around week 47, from a patient treated with tofacitinib. This sequence originates from a human donor with alopecia areata. This CDR3 is CASSPQSGVPRPDTQYF. The CDR3, as DNA: TGTGCCAGCAGCCCACAAAGCGGGGTTCCAAGACCAGATACGCAGTATTTT.